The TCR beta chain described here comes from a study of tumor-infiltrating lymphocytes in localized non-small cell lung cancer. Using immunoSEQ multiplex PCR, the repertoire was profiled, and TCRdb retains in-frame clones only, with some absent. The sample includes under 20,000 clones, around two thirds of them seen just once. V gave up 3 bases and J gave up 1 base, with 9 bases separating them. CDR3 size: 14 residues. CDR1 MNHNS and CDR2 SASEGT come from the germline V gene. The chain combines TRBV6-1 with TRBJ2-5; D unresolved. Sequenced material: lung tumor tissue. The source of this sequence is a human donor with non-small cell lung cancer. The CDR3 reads CASSDRRIQETQYF. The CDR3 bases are TGTGCCAGCAGTGATCGAAGGATCCAAGAGACCCAGTACTTC.